The 7 T cell receptor beta chains below come from one sample, sequenced in a study of control samples from healthy donors and cancer patients. Sequenced by immunoSEQ multiplex PCR; TCRdb stores in-frame clones only, minus some. The profile shows tens of thousands of clones, roughly 80% of them singletons. Sequenced: blood. All receptors come from a man aged 50 or older in good health.

This sequence joins TRBV28 and TRBJ1-5, with D possibly being TRBD1 (5 bases). The V and J ends lost 7 bases and 6 bases respectively, with 19 bases between them. There are 15 residues in the CDR3. Germline V gives CDR1 MDHEN, CDR2 SYDVKM. CDR3 coding DNA: TGTGCCAGCACCCCCGGGACCCTTGCAAGTCAGCCCCAGCATTTT. Translation gives CASTPGTLASQPQHF.

The CDR3 bases are TGCGCCAGCAGCTTGGGGACACACTTCTCCCGGTTTCAAGAGACCCAGTACTTC. This encodes CASSLGTHFSRFQETQYF. V gene TRBV5-1 combines with J gene TRBJ2-5, with D perhaps matching TRBD1 (5 bases). The V end was cut by 0 bases, the J end by 2 bases, with 20 bases between. The CDR3 is 18 amino acids. Germline loops: CDR1 SGHRS, CDR2 YFSETQ.

The chain couples TRBV2 to TRBJ1-5; D gene unclear. CDR1 is SNHLY and CDR2 is FYNNEI in the germline V gene. V was trimmed by 2 bases and J by 7 bases, leaving 9 bases between them. This CDR3 region has 13 residues. The CDR3 DNA reads as TGTGCCAGCAGTGAACGGATTCCCCAGCCCCAGCATTTT. Protein: CASSERIPQPQHF. Filled out from reference TRBV2 and TRBJ1-5, the complete variable domain reads EPEVTQTPSHQVTQMGQEVILRCVPISNHLYFYWYRQILGQKVEFLVSFYNNEISEKSEIFDDQFSVERPDGSNFTLKIRSTKLEDSAMYFCASSERIPQPQHFGDGTRLSIL.

V usage is TRBV19 and J usage is TRBJ2-1, with D unresolved. The CDR3 totals 16 residues. Trimming took off 3 bases at V and 5 bases at J, with 17 bases between the two ends. Germline CDR1 LNHDA, CDR2 SQIVND (reference sequence). CDR3 DNA sequence: TGTGCCAGTAGTATTCCCACCGGGTCCTTCAACAATGAGCAGTTCTTC. Protein product: CASSIPTGSFNNEQFF.

The genes are TRBV14 and TRBJ2-7; D gene ambiguous. The CDR3 sequence is 16 residues long. Trimming removed 5 bases at V and 6 bases at J, with 23 bases between. Looked up from germline, CDR1 is SGHDN and CDR2 is FVKESK. DNA of the CDR3: TGTGCCAGCAGCTACAGCGACCGGTGGATGTGGGGCGAGCAGTACTTC. Protein product: CASSYSDRWMWGEQYF.

This rearrangement joins TRBV15 to TRBJ2-1; 13 bases align to TRBD2. This CDR3 has 17 residues. CDR1 is LNHNV and CDR2 is YYDKDF in the germline V gene (reference sequence). Unmatched junction bases numbered 10, after V lost 4 bases and J lost 7 bases. CDR3 in DNA: TGTGCCACCAGCACCGGACTAGCGGGAGTTCAGCGGAATGAGCAGTTCTTC. It codes for CATSTGLAGVQRNEQFF.

This clone appeared a few times. The V gene is TRBV6-5, the J gene TRBJ1-5, with 10 bases fitting TRBD1. J was trimmed by 7 bases and V by 5 bases; bases with no gene match: 8. The CDR3 is 15 amino acids. Germline V lookup: CDR1 MNHEY, CDR2 SVGAGI. In nucleotides, the CDR3 is TGTGCCAGCAGTAGACAGGGGGCCGGTACCCAGCCCCAGCATTTT. Residues: CASSRQGAGTQPQHF.